One and the same sample provided the 27 T cell receptor beta chains below, sequenced in a study of blood T cell repertoires in COVID-19. Sequencing was performed with immunoSEQ multiplex PCR; in TCRdb, only in-frame clones are kept and a portion is missing. The repertoire consists of under 500,000 clones, with around nine tenths occurring once and the leading ten covering around 4.5%. Sequencing input: peripheral blood. The receptors here all came from a woman in her thirties with acute or convalescent COVID-19.

This chain links TRBV7-2 with TRBJ2-3; 11 bases map to TRBD2. Germline loops: CDR1 SGHTA, CDR2 FQGNSA. The CDR3 spans 19 residues. The V segment lost 8 bases and the J segment 6 bases; nucleotides outside the gene matches: 22. CDR3: CASAKRGQLAGARGDTQYF. DNA of the CDR3: TGTGCCAGCGCCAAACGGGGCCAACTAGCGGGGGCCCGGGGGGATACGCAGTATTTT.

This chain joins TRBV2 and TRBJ2-2; D is unclear. V shed 6 bases and J shed 7 bases, with 6 bases lying between them. Germline values: CDR1 SNHLY, CDR2 FYNNEI. The CDR3 sequence is 11 residues long. The CDR3 spells CASRRNGELFF. CDR3 in DNA: TGTGCCAGCAGGCGGAACGGGGAGCTGTTTTTT.

The chain combines TRBV25-1 with TRBJ2-6; D remains unclear. The germline CDR1 and CDR2 sequences are MGHDK and SYGVNS. CDR3 length: 16 residues. V shed 2 bases and J shed 4 bases, with 12 bases lying between them. The CDR3 region is CASSEGGPGGANVLTF. The CDR3 nucleotides are TGTGCCAGCAGTGAAGGCGGCCCTGGCGGGGCCAACGTCCTGACTTTC.

J is TRBJ1-1 and V is TRBV18; 7 bases are a match to TRBD1. The CDR3 is made up of 15 amino acids. The V gene end was trimmed by 1 base and the J gene end by 1 base; junction bases not matched to a gene: 3. The germline V gene encodes CDR1 KGHSH and CDR2 LQKENI. The CDR3 spells CASSPLAGGNTEAFF. In DNA, the CDR3 is TGTGCCAGCTCACCACTTGCAGGGGGGAACACTGAAGCTTTCTTT.

This rearrangement joins TRBV7-2 to TRBJ1-2; 10 bases fit TRBD1. Germline loops: CDR1 SGHTA, CDR2 FQGNSA. CDR3 size: 17 residues. The trim removed 2 bases at V and 3 bases at J, leaving 9 bases unmatched. The CDR3 protein is CASSLSGRDRGDYGYTF. The CDR3 DNA is TGTGCCAGCAGCTTAAGTGGGCGGGACAGGGGTGACTATGGCTACACCTTC.

This clone was picked up one time. The rearrangement joins TRBV14 to TRBJ2-7, with TRBD1 as a possible D gene (5 bases). In germline, CDR1 is SGHDN, CDR2 FVKESK. V was cut by 0 bases and J by 4 bases, with 13 bases left in between. The CDR3 consists of 15 residues. CDR3 region: CASSQDRGRAYEQYF. In DNA form, the CDR3 reads TGTGCCAGCAGCCAAGATAGGGGCAGGGCTTACGAGCAGTACTTC.

The genes are TRBV7-9 and TRBJ2-5; 10 bases are shared with TRBD2. V lost 5 bases, J lost 7 bases, and 16 bases stayed unmatched. CDR1 is SEHNR, CDR2 FQNEAQ, per germline (reference sequence). The CDR3 runs to 17 residues. The CDR3 DNA follows: TGTGCCAGCAGCAAAAGCCTAGCGGGGGCCTCAAGTGGGACCCAGTACTTC. Translated, it gives CASSKSLAGASSGTQYF.

The chain links TRBV11-1 to TRBJ1-1, with 10 bases matching TRBD1. Germline V gene lookup returns CDR1 SGHAT and CDR2 FQDESV (reference sequence). This CDR3 is 16 amino acids long. The J segment lost 1 base and the V segment lost 1 base, leaving 3 bases of the junction unmatched. In DNA, the CDR3 is TGTGCCAGCAGCTTAGGGGACAGGGGATGGAACACTGAAGCTTTCTTT. Its protein is CASSLGDRGWNTEAFF.

The rearrangement links TRBV4-2 to TRBJ2-7, with TRBD1 identical over 9 bases. The CDR3 runs to 16 residues. CDR1 LGHNA and CDR2 YNFKEQ come from the germline V gene. The V segment lost 4 bases and the J segment 3 bases; nucleotides outside the gene matches: 10. CDR3 region: CASSPHPGTGSYEQYF. Written as DNA, the CDR3 is TGTGCCAGCAGCCCACACCCCGGGACAGGGAGCTACGAGCAGTACTTC.

The chain combines TRBV5-4 with TRBJ1-6; 8 bases line up with TRBD1. This CDR3 has 14 residues. CDR1 and CDR2 (germline): SGHNT, YYREEE (reference sequence). J gave up 5 bases and V 4 bases, and 2 bases lay outside the gene matches. The CDR3 nucleotides read TGTGCCAGCAGCCTGGGACAGGATAATTCACCCCTCCACTTT. Its translation: CASSLGQDNSPLHF.

Comment on this clone: Other DNA sequences in this sample translate to the same CDR3. The J gene is TRBJ1-1, the V gene TRBV5-1; D remains unclear. Germline CDR1 is SGHRS and CDR2 is YFSETQ. The CDR3 spans 14 residues. Trimming cost V 0 bases and J 4 bases, with 10 bases left between them. The CDR3 is CASSLVEGGTEAFF. Here the CDR3 DNA reads TGCGCCAGCAGCTTGGTGGAGGGCGGCACTGAAGCTTTCTTT.

The chain carries TRBV5-6 and TRBJ1-2; 12 positions agree with TRBD1. The CDR3 is 15 residues long. Germline CDR1 reads SGHDT; CDR2 reads YYEEEE. The J segment lost 8 bases and the V segment lost 0 bases, leaving 5 bases of the junction unmatched. As DNA, the CDR3 is TGTGCCAGCAGCTTGGAGGGGGACAGGGGGCGAGGCTACACCTTC. Its protein is CASSLEGDRGRGYTF.

V usage is TRBV4-1 and J usage is TRBJ2-2, with TRBD2 matching 10 bases. This CDR3 has 18 residues. V dropped 1 base and J dropped 4; count of bases not matched to a gene: 9. Looked up from germline, CDR1 is MGHRA and CDR2 is YSYEKL. CDR3 bases: TGCGCCAGCAGCCAAGTCTGGAGCGGGGGGGCGGGCACCGGGGAGCTGTTTTTT. This codes for CASSQVWSGGAGTGELFF.

The rearrangement joins TRBV7-7 to TRBJ2-1; possible D gene TRBD1, 5 bases. Trimming removed 2 bases at V and 4 bases at J, with 15 bases between. Germline V lookup: CDR1 SSHAT, CDR2 FNYEAQ (reference sequence). The CDR3 has 16 amino acids. For the CDR3, the DNA is TGTGCCAGCAGCTTAAGACCCGTCTCAGGGTACAATGAGCAGTTCTTC. Translating gives CASSLRPVSGYNEQFF. Together with reference TRBV7-7 and TRBJ2-1, the CDR3 gives the full variable domain: GAGVSQSPRYKVTKRGQDVTLRCDPISSHATLYWYQQALGQGPEFLTYFNYEAQPDKSGLPSDRFSAERPEGSISTLTIQRTEQRDSAMYRCASSLRPVSGYNEQFFGPGTRLTVL.

The chain joins TRBV2 to TRBJ2-1; D is possibly TRBD2 (7 bases). The V end was cut by 7 bases, the J end by 10 bases, with 17 bases between. The germline gives CDR1 SNHLY, CDR2 FYNNEI. The CDR3 covers 13 residues. The CDR3, as DNA: TGTGCCAGCAAAGGGGGGGGGAAAGTGGAGCAGTTCTTC. This codes for CASKGGGKVEQFF. The variable domain in full, with the rest retrieved from reference TRBV2 and TRBJ2-1, is EPEVTQTPSHQVTQMGQEVILRCVPISNHLYFYWYRQILGQKVEFLVSFYNNEISEKSEIFDDQFSVERPDGSNFTLKIRSTKLEDSAMYFCASKGGGKVEQFFGPGTRLTVL.

The chain carries TRBV14 and TRBJ2-3, with a possible D match to TRBD1 (5 bases). V lost 2 bases, J lost 7 bases, and 13 bases lay in between. Germline-derived CDR1 and CDR2 are SGHDN and FVKESK. This CDR3 region has 14 residues. CDR3 sequence: CASSQKGRVNTQYF. CDR3 nucleotides: TGTGCCAGCAGCCAAAAAGGCAGGGTGAATACGCAGTATTTT.

This chain connects TRBV5-6 to TRBJ2-4; weak D call: TRBD2 (5 bases). There are 18 residues in the CDR3. V was trimmed by 4 bases and J by 1 base, leaving 21 bases between them. Germline-derived CDR1 and CDR2 are SGHDT and YYEEEE. This CDR3 is CASSLTRSLAGAKNIQYF. The DNA of the CDR3 is TGTGCCAGCAGCCTGACGAGGTCGCTCGCGGGTGCCAAAAACATTCAGTACTTC.

Details on this clone: Other DNA sequences of this sample code for an identical CDR3. This chain links TRBV2 with TRBJ2-5, with D tentatively TRBD2 (7 bases). The ends were cut back, 7 bases at V and 5 bases at J, with 8 bases in the middle. The germline V gene encodes CDR1 SNHLY and CDR2 FYNNEI. CDR3 length: 11 amino acids. CDR3 loop: CASKGGETQYF. CDR3 bases: TGTGCCAGCAAGGGGGGGGAGACCCAGTACTTC.

This clone was seen once. The genes are TRBV24-1 and TRBJ2-2, with TRBD1 as a possible D gene (6 bases). Germline-derived CDR1 and CDR2 are KGHDR and SFDVKD. This CDR3 has 12 amino acids. Trimming removed 10 bases from V and 3 bases from J, with 8 bases in between. The DNA of the CDR3 is TGTGCCACGAGACAGGACACCGGGGAGCTGTTTTTT. Encoded protein: CATRQDTGELFF.

The chain carries TRBV4-1 and TRBJ2-3, with 10 positions matching TRBD2. Trimming took 3 bases from V and 3 from J; bases not matched to a gene: 12. Germline V CDR1 and CDR2: MGHRA, YSYEKL. The CDR3 totals 18 residues. The CDR3 loop is CASSHGSQRGGRTDTQYF. The CDR3, as DNA: TGCGCCAGCAGCCACGGCAGTCAGCGGGGGGGCCGTACAGATACGCAGTATTTT.

This rearrangement joins TRBV13 to TRBJ1-2; no firm D call. Germline V gene lookup returns CDR1 PRHDT and CDR2 FYEKMQ (reference sequence). The CDR3 is 15 amino acids. Trimming stripped 2 bases from V and 0 bases from J, with 10 bases between. The CDR3 sequence: CASSLNIGANYGYTF. The CDR3 DNA sequence: TGTGCCAGCAGCTTAAATATAGGAGCTAACTATGGCTACACCTTC.

This rearrangement joins TRBV5-6 to TRBJ1-4; TRBD1 matches 8 bases. The CDR3 is 14 residues long. Trimming took 1 base from V and 8 from J; bases not matched to a gene: 4. The germline gives CDR1 SGHDT, CDR2 YYEEEE. CDR3 DNA sequence: TGTGCCAGCAGCTTGCAGGGGGCGGGGGAAAAACTGTTTTTT. This translates into CASSLQGAGEKLFF. The full variable domain, rest sourced from reference TRBV5-6 and TRBJ1-4, is DAGVTQSPTHLIKTRGQQVTLRCSPKSGHDTVSWYQQALGQGPQFIFQYYEEEERQRGNFPDRFSGHQFPNYSSELNVNALLLGDSALYLCASSLQGAGEKLFFGSGTQLSVL.

V usage is TRBV13 and J usage is TRBJ2-1; a weak D match, TRBD1 (5 bases). The V gene's germline CDR1 is PRHDT and CDR2 FYEKMQ (reference sequence). V lost 1 base and J 6 bases, leaving 13 bases between the germline ends. This CDR3 region has 15 residues. The CDR3 is CASSLVSFGANEQFF. The CDR3, as DNA: TGTGCCAGCAGCTTAGTGAGCTTTGGGGCCAATGAGCAGTTCTTC.

The V call is TRBV25-1, the J call TRBJ1-3, with 8 bases matching TRBD1. Germline V CDR1 and CDR2: MGHDK, SYGVNS. V dropped 4 bases and J dropped 0; count of bases not matched to a gene: 2. The CDR3 has 15 residues. This CDR3 reads CASSATGGSGNTIYF. The CDR3 nucleotides read TGTGCCAGCAGTGCCACAGGGGGCTCTGGAAACACCATATATTTT.

V and J are TRBV6-5 and TRBJ2-7, with D possibly matching TRBD2 (6 bases). Germline CDR1 and CDR2: MNHEY and SVGAGI. This CDR3 is built from 13 residues. V was pared by 5 bases and J by 6 bases, with 14 bases between. The CDR3 loop is CASSPGWRGEQYF. For the CDR3, the DNA is TGTGCCAGCAGTCCTGGTTGGCGGGGCGAGCAGTACTTC.

This clone showed up just once. The chain couples TRBV5-5 to TRBJ1-2; TRBD1 matches at 11 bases. The CDR3 has 13 residues. With V trimmed by 4 bases and J by 8 bases, 4 bases remained unmatched. Looked up from germline, CDR1 is SGHKS and CDR2 is YYEKEE (reference sequence). CDR3 in DNA: TGTGCCAGCAGCGCCGGGACAGGGGGAGGCTACACCTTC. Translating gives CASSAGTGGGYTF.

The genes are TRBV11-2 and TRBJ1-3; D is unclear. Trimming removed 0 bases at V and 2 bases at J, with 14 bases between. The CDR3 totals 17 residues. The V gene's germline CDR1 is SGHAT and CDR2 FQNNGV. In nucleotides, the CDR3 is TGTGCCAGCAGCTTAGATGACTTGCTAGCCCCTGGAAACACCATATATTTT. The encoded protein is CASSLDDLLAPGNTIYF. The variable domain in full, with the rest retrieved from reference TRBV11-2 and TRBJ1-3, is EAGVAQSPRYKIIEKRQSVAFWCNPISGHATLYWYQQILGQGPKLLIQFQNNGVVDDSQLPKDRFSAERLKGVDSTLKIQPAKLEDSAVYLCASSLDDLLAPGNTIYFGEGSWLTVV.